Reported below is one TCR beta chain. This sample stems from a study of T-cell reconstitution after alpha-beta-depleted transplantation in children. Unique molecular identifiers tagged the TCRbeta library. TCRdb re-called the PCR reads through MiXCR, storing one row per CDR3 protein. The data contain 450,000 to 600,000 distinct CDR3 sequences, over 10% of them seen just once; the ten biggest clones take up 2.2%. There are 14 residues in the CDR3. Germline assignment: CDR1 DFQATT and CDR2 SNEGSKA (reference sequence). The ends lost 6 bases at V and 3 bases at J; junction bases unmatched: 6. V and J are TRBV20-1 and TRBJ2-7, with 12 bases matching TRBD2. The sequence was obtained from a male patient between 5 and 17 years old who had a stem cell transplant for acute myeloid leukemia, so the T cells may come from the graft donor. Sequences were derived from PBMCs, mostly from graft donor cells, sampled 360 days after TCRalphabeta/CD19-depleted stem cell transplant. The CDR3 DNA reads TGCAGTGCCGCCGCACTAGCGGGAGGCTACGAGCAGTACTTC. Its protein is CSAAALAGGYEQYF.